This passage covers 9 T cell receptor beta chains from one sample sequenced in a study of regulatory T cells in long-lasting Graves disease. Time point: persistent/refractory GD, antithyroid drugs over 5 years with positive TRAb. PBMC-derived RNA was used for the TCR library. Building the TCR beta libraries relied on iRepertoire HTBI primers, and CDR3 regions underwent Arm-PCR. One entry per CDR3 protein results from TCRdb running MiXCR on the multiplex PCR reads. The sample records some 450,000 distinct CDR3 sequences, around 22% being singletons. Sequences were derived from peripheral blood mononuclear cells (PBMCs), sampled when the disease was refractory, from a patient treated with antithyroid drugs. These receptor sequences come from a female donor with Graves disease.

The chain employs TRBV30 and TRBJ2-2, with D uncertain. V shed 6 bases and J shed 8 bases, with 19 bases lying between them. Germline CDR1 and CDR2: GTSNPN and SVGIG (reference sequence). CDR3 length: 14 amino acids. The CDR3 bases are TGTGCCTGTGTGCCTCCCCCCGGACCGGGGGAGCTGTTTTTT. Its protein is CACVPPPGPGELFF. Looking up the rest from reference TRBV30 and TRBJ2-2 gives the full variable domain: SQTIHQWPATLVQPVGSPLSLECTVEGTSNPNLYWYRQAAGRGLQLLFYSVGIGQISSEVPQNLSASRPQDRQFILSSKKLLLSDSGFYLCACVPPPGPGELFFGEGSRLTVL.

This clonotype was observed at least ten times. One end of the junction fails to match germline, which may point to a read error. This chain connects TRBV19 to TRBJ1-1; TRBD1 aligns across 7 bases. The CDR3 spans 13 residues. The germline CDR1 and CDR2 sequences are LNHDA and SQIVND (reference sequence). Here the CDR3 reads CASSKTGRTEAFF. The CDR3, as DNA: TGTGCCAGCAGTAAGACAGGGCGAACTGAAGCTTTCTTT. The variable domain in full, with the rest retrieved from reference TRBV19 and TRBJ1-1, is DGGITQSPKYLFRKEGQNVTLSCEQNLNHDAMYWYRQDPGQGLRLIYYSQIVNDFQKGDIAEGYSVSREKKESFPLTVTSAQKNPTAFYLCASSKTGRTEAFFGQGTRLTVV.

V and J are TRBV6-5 and TRBJ2-5; D is undetermined. Trimming left V 2 bases short and J 1 base short, with 8 bases between. Germline V lookup: CDR1 MNHEY, CDR2 SVGAGI. This CDR3 contains 14 residues. Here the CDR3 DNA reads TGTGCCAGCAGTTACGGCCAGGTCCAAGAGACCCAGTACTTC. Translation: CASSYGQVQETQYF.

A few counts support this clonotype. This CDR3 reads CASKGGDGETQYF. In nucleotides, the CDR3 is TGTGCCAGCAAAGGAGGGGATGGAGAGACCCAGTACTTC. The gene calls are TRBV27 and TRBJ2-5; D possibly corresponds to TRBD2 (6 bases). Per germline, CDR1 MNHEY and CDR2 SMNVEV (reference sequence). V was pared by 7 bases and J by 4 bases, with 13 bases between. CDR3 length: 13 amino acids.

This chain joins TRBV12-3 or TRBV12-4 and TRBJ1-5; 9 bases match TRBD1. Losses at the gene ends were 5 bases for V and 6 bases for J; bases not matched to a gene: 8. The CDR3 length is 15 residues. CDR3 DNA sequence: TGTGCCAGCAGTATGAGACAGGGGGATTTTCAGCCCCAGCATTTT. This gives the protein CASSMRQGDFQPQHF.

This clonotype was recorded a few times. The rearrangement uses TRBV24-1 and TRBJ1-2; D is perhaps TRBD1 (5 bases). Germline V CDR1 and CDR2: KGHDR, SFDVKD. Trimming took off 4 bases at V and 8 bases at J, with 16 bases between the two ends. The CDR3 consists of 14 residues. The CDR3 coding sequence is TGTGCCACCAGTGAGGCTGGGACTCCGACGGGCTACACCTTC. Its protein product is CATSEAGTPTGYTF.

CDR3 nucleotide sequence: TGTGCCAGCAGCTTAGCGGGGACTAGCCCCGGGGAGCTGTTTTTT. This translates into CASSLAGTSPGELFF. The V call is TRBV7-2, the J call TRBJ2-2; 9 bases line up with TRBD2. After removal of 0 bases from V and 6 bases from J, the junction contained 2 bases not matched to a gene. Per the germline V gene, CDR1 is SGHTA and CDR2 is FQGNSA. The CDR3 is 15 amino acids.

Turning to this clonotype: Since the CDR3 does not end with the conserved phenylalanine or tryptophan, this likely comes from a read error. No DNA is shown, since the ends of the CDR3 on it are uncertain; the CDR3 is the one TCRdb lists. V gene TRBV6-2 or TRBV6-3 combines with J gene TRBJ2-7; whether TRBD1, the table's D call, matches the DNA was not checked. Ends included, the CDR3 has 15 residues. The germline gives CDR1 MNHEY, CDR2 SVGEGT. This chain's CDR3 is CASSYSTHTGQGSYS.

V gene TRBV6-1 combines with J gene TRBJ1-2, with 8 bases that match TRBD1. The trim removed 3 bases at V and 4 bases at J, leaving 7 bases unmatched. CDR1 is MNHNS and CDR2 is SASEGT in the germline V gene. This CDR3 comprises 15 residues. The CDR3 sequence: CASSDLDRALYGYTF. CDR3 bases: TGTGCCAGCAGTGACTTGGACAGGGCGCTCTATGGCTACACCTTC.